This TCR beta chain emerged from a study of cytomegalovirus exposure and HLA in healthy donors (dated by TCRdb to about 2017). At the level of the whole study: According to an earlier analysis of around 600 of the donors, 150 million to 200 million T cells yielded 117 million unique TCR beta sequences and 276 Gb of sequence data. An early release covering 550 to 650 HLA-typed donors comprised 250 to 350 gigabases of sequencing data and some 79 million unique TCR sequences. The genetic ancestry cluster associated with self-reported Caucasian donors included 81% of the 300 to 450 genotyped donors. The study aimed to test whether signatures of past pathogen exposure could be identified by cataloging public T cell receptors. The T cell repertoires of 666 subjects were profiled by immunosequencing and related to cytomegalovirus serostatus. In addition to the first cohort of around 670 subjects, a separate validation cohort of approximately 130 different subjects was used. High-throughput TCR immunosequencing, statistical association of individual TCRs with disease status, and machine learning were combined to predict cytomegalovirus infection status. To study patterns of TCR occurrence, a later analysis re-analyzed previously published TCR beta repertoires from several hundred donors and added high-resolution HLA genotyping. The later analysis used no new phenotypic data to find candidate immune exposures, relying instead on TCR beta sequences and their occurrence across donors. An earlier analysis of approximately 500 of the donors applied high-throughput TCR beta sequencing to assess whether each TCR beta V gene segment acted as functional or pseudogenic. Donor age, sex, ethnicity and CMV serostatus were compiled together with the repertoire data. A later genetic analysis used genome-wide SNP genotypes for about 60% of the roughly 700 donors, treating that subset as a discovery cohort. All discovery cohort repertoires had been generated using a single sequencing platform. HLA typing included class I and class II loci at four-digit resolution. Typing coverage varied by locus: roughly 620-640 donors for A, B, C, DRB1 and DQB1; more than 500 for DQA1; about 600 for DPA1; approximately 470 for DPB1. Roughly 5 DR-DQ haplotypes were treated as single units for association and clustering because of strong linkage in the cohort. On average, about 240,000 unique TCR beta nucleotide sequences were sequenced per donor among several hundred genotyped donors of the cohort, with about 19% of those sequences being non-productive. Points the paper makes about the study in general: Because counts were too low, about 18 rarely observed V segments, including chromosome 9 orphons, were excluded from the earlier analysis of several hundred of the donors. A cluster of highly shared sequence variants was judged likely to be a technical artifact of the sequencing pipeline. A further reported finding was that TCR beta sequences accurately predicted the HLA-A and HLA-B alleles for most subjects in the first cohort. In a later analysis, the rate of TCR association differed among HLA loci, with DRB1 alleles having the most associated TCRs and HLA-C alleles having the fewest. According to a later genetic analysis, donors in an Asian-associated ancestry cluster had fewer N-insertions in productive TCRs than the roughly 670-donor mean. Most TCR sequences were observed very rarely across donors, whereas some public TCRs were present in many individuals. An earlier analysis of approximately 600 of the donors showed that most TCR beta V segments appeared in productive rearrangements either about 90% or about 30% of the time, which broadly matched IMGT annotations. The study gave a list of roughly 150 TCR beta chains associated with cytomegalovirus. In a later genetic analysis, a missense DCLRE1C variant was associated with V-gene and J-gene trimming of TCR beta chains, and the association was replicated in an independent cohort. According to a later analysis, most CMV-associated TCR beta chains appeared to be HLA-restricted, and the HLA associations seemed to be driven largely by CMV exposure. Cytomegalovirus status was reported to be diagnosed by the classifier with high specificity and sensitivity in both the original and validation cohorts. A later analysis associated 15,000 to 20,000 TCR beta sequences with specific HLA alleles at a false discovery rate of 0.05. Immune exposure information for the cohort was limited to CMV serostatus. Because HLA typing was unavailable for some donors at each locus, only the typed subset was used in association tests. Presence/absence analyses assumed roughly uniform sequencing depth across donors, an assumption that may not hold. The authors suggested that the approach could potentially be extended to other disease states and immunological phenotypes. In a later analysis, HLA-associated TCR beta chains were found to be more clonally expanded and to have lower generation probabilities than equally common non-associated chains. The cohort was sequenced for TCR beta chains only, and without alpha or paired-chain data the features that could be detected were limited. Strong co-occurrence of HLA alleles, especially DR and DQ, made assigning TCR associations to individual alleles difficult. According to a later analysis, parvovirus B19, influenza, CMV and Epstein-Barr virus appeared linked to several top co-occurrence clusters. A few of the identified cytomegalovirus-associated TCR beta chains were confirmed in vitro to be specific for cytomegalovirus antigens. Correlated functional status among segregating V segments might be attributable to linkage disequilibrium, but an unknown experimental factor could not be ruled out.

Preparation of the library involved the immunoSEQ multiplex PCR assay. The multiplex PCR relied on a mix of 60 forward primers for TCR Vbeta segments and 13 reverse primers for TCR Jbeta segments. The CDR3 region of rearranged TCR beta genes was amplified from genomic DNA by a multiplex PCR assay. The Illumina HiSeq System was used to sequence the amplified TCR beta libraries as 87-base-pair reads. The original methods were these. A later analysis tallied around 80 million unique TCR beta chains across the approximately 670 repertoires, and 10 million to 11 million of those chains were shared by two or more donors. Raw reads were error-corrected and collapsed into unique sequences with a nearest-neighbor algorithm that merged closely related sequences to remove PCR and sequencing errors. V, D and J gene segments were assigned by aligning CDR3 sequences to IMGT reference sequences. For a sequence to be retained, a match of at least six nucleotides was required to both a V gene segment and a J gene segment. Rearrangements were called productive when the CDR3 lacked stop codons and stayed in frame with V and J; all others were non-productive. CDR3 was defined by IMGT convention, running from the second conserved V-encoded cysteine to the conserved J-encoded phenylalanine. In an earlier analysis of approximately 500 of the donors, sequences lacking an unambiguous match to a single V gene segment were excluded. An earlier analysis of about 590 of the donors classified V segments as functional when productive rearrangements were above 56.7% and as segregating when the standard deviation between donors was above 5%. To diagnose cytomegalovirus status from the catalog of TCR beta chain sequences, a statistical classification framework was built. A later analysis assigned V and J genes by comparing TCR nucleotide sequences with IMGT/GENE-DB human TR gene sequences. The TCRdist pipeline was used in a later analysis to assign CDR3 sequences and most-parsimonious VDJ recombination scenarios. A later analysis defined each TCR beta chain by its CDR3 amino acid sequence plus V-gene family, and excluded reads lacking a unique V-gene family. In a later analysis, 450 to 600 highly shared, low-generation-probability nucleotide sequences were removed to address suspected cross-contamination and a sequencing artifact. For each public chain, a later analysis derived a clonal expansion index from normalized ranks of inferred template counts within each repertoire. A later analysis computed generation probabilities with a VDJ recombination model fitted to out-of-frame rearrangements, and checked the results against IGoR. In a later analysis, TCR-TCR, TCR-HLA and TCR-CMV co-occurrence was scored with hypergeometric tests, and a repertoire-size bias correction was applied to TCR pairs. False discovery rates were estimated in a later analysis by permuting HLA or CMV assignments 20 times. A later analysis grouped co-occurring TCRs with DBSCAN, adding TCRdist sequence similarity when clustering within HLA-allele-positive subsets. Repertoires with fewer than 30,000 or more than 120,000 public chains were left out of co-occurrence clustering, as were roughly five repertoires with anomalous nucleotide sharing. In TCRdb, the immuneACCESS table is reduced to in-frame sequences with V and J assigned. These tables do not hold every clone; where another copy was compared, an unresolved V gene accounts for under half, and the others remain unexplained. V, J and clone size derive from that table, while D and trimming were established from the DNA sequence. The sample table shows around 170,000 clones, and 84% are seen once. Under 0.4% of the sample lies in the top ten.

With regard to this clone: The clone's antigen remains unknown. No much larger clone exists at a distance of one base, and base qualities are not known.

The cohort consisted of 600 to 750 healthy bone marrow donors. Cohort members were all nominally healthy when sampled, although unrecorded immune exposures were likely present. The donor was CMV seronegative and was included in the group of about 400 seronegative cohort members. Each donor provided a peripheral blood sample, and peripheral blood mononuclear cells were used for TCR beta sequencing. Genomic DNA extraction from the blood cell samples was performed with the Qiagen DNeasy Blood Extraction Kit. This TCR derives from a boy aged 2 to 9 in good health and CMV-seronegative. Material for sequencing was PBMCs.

The DNA sequence is as follows: TGTGCCTGGAGTTGGAGGTTTACAGGGGCAACTAACTATGGCTACACCTTC. Translated, it reads CAWSWRFTGATNYGYTF. The chain links TRBV30 with TRBJ1-2; TRBD1 matches 7 bases in the middle. Measured from the cysteine to the phenylalanine, the CDR3 is 17 residues long. Only the CDR3 DNA stays, 51 bases, in frame from base 1. Looking up the germline V gene (reference sequence) yields CDR1 GTSNPN and CDR2 SVGIG. The germline V and J ends show losses of 2 bases and 0 bases respectively, and no gene match explains 12 bases of the junction.